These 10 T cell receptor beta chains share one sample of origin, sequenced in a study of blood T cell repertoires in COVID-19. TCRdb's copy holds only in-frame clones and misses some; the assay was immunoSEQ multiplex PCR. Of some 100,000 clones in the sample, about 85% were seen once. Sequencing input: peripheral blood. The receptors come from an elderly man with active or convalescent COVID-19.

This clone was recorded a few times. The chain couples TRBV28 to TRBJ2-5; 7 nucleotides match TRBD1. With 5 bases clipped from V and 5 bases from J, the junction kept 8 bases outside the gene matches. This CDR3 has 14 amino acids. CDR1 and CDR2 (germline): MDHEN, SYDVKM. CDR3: CASSTGTAWETQYF. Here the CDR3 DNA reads TGTGCCAGCAGTACCGGGACAGCCTGGGAGACCCAGTACTTC. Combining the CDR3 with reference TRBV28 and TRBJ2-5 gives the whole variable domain DVKVTQSSRYLVKRTGEKVFLECVQDMDHENMFWYRQDPGLGLRLIYFSYDVKMKEKGDIPEGYSVSREKKERFSLILESASTNQTSMYLCASSTGTAWETQYFGPGTRLLVL.

The CDR3 protein is CASSIAGSSYGYTF. The CDR3 coding sequence is TGTGCCAGTAGTATAGCGGGGAGCAGCTATGGCTACACCTTC. The rearrangement links TRBV19 to TRBJ1-2; unclear D gene. The CDR3 has 14 amino acids. Germline V gene data show CDR1 as LNHDA and CDR2 as SQIVND (reference sequence). Trimming pared 1 base from V and 4 bases from J, leaving 10 bases between.

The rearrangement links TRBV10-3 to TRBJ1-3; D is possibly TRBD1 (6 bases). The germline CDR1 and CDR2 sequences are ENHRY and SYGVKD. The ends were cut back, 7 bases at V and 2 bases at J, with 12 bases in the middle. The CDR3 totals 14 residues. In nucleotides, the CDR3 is TGTGCCATCAAAGGTACAGGGACTGGAAACACCATATATTTT. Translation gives CAIKGTGTGNTIYF.

CDR3 nucleotide sequence: TGTGCCATCAGTGAACCGGACAGGGCGACAGATACGCAGTATTTT. Amino acids: CAISEPDRATDTQYF. The chain recombines TRBV10-3 with TRBJ2-3; TRBD1 matches at 8 bases. Losses at the gene ends were 3 bases for V and 3 bases for J; bases not matched to a gene: 5. CDR1 is ENHRY and CDR2 is SYGVKD in the germline V gene. There are 15 residues in the CDR3.

CDR3 sequence reads: CASSSDSSGNTIYF. CDR3 bases: TGTGCCAGCAGCTCCGACAGCTCTGGAAACACCATATATTTT. The chain employs TRBV7-3 and TRBJ1-3; D may be TRBD1 (5 bases). The V gene's germline CDR1 is SGHTA and CDR2 FQGTGA. This CDR3 is 14 amino acids long. V dropped 4 bases and J dropped 0 bases, with 7 bases sitting between them.

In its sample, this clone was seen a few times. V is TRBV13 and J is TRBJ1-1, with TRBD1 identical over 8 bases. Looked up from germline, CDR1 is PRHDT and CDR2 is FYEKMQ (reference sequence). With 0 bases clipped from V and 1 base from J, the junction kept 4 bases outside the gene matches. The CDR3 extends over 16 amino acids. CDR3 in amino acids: CASSLGGTGWNTEAFF. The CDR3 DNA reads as TGTGCCAGCAGCTTAGGAGGGACAGGCTGGAACACTGAAGCTTTCTTT. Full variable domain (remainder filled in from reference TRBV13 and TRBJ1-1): AAGVIQSPRHLIKEKRETATLKCYPIPRHDTVYWYQQGPGQDPQFLISFYEKMQSDKGSIPDRFSAQQFSDYHSELNMSSLELGDSALYFCASSLGGTGWNTEAFFGQGTRLTVV.

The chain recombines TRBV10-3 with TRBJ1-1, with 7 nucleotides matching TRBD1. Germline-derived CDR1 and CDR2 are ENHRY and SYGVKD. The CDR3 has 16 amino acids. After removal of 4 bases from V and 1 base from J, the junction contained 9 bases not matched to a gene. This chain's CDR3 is CAISVTYDRENTEAFF. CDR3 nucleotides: TGTGCCATCAGTGTAACCTATGACAGGGAGAACACTGAAGCTTTCTTT.

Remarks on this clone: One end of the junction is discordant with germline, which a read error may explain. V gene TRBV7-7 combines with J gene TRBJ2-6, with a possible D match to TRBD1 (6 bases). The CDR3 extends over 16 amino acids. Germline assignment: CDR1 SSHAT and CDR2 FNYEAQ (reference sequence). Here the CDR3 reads CASSERTGSGANVLTF. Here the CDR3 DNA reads TGTGCTAGCAGCGAACGTACAGGGTCCGGGGCCAACGTCCTGACTTTC. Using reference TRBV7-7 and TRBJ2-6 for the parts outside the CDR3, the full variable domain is GAGVSQSPRYKVTKRGQDVTLRCDPISSHATLYWYQQALGQGPEFLTYFNYEAQPDKSGLPSDRFSAERPEGSISTLTIQRTEQRDSAMYRCASSERTGSGANVLTFGAGSRLTVL.

Here the CDR3 DNA reads TGTGCCAGCAGTTTACCGGTCCGGTATTACGAGCAGTACTTC. Translation gives CASSLPVRYYEQYF. The J gene is TRBJ2-7, the V gene TRBV28; D unclear. The CDR3 is made up of 14 amino acids. CDR1 MDHEN and CDR2 SYDVKM come from the germline V gene. Trimming shortened V by 2 bases and J by 4 bases, and 12 bases separated the two germline ends.

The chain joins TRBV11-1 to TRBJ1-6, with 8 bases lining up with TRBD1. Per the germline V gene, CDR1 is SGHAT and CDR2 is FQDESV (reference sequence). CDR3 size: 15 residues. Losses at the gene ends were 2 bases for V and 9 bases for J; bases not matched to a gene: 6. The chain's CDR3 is CASSLYRGTSSPLHF. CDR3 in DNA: TGTGCCAGCAGCTTATACAGGGGGACGAGTTCACCCCTCCACTTT.